These 25 T cell receptor beta chains share one sample of origin, sequenced in a study of PD-L1 blockade in urothelial cancer. The data were produced by immunoSEQ multiplex PCR, yet TCRdb's version contains in-frame clones alone and is incomplete. Seen here are about 63,000 clones, approximately 80% observed once, and the top ten hold around 5.7%. Regarding time point: pretreatment peripheral blood. The source material was PBMCs, sampled around atezolizumab (anti-PD-L1) treatment. The receptors originated from a man aged 65 to 79 with urothelial cancer.

The genes are TRBV25-1 and TRBJ2-1; TRBD2 matches 8 bases. Germline-derived CDR1 and CDR2 are MGHDK and SYGVNS. The CDR3 is 12 amino acids. V was pared by 7 bases and J by 7 bases, with 3 bases of the junction left unmatched. The CDR3 here is CASMGGRNEQFF. The CDR3 DNA sequence: TGTGCCAGCATGGGCGGGAGGAATGAGCAGTTCTTC.

Turning to this clone: At one end, the junction sequence differs from germline, possibly due to a read error. The genes are TRBV7-9 and TRBJ2-2; maybe TRBD2 (7 bases). CDR3 size: 16 residues. The germline gives CDR1 SEHNR, CDR2 FQNEAQ (reference sequence). CDR3 sequence reads: CASSLRGGGTTGELFF. The CDR3 region has the DNA TGTGCCAGCAGCTTAAGGGGCGGGGGCACCACCGGAGAGCTGTTTTTT.

This clone occurred a few times. The gene calls are TRBV5-4 and TRBJ2-7; the D gene is possibly TRBD2 (5 bases). Trimming removed 2 bases from V and 8 bases from J, with 20 bases in between. The CDR3 has 15 residues. CDR1 SGHNT and CDR2 YYREEE come from the germline V gene (reference sequence). The CDR3, as DNA: TGTGCCAGCAGCTTTCAGGAGGCCCCTACTACGAAGCAGTACTTC. This sequence encodes CASSFQEAPTTKQYF.

This clone came up a few times. The CDR3 coding sequence is TGTGCCAGCAGCTCTTTGGCTAGCGGGGCGCCTTTTGCGTTCTTC. This encodes CASSSLASGAPFAFF. The gene calls are TRBV11-2 and TRBJ2-1; 9 positions match TRBD2. This CDR3 has 15 residues. V was clipped by 4 bases and J by 15 bases; unmatched bases: 16. CDR1 and CDR2 (germline): SGHAT, FQNNGV.

The chain combines TRBV18 with TRBJ2-1; possible D gene TRBD2, 5 bases. Trimming removed 2 bases at V and 0 bases at J, with 11 bases between. Germline V gives CDR1 KGHSH, CDR2 LQKENI. This CDR3 spans 16 amino acids. CDR3: CASSPIALSSYNEQFF. The CDR3 nucleotides are TGTGCCAGCTCACCAATAGCGTTGAGCTCCTACAATGAGCAGTTCTTC.

This sequence joins TRBV19 and TRBJ2-1, with D perhaps matching TRBD1 (5 bases). The V gene's germline CDR1 is LNHDA and CDR2 SQIVND (reference sequence). The length of the CDR3 is 15 residues. Trimming took 5 bases from V and 2 from J, leaving 13 bases between them. For the CDR3, the DNA is TGTGCCAGTAGTCCTAACCAGGGCACCTACAATGAGCAGTTCTTC. Its protein is CASSPNQGTYNEQFF.

V and J are TRBV9 and TRBJ1-2, with a possible D match to TRBD1 (5 bases). Germline V gene data show CDR1 as SGDLS and CDR2 as YYNGEE. V shed 4 bases and J shed 0 bases, with 10 bases lying between them. This CDR3 spans 14 amino acids. In DNA, the CDR3 is TGTGCCAGCAGCCCAGGACAATCTAACTATGGCTACACCTTC. It translates to CASSPGQSNYGYTF.

The chain links TRBV5-1 to TRBJ1-4, with a possible D match to TRBD1 (6 bases). This CDR3 region has 16 residues. The germline gives CDR1 SGHRS, CDR2 YFSETQ. Trimming shortened V by 3 bases and J by 5 bases, and 17 bases separated the two germline ends. The DNA for the CDR3 is TGCGCCAGCAGCTCATCGACTGTGACAGGAAATGAAAAACTGTTTTTT. This codes for CASSSSTVTGNEKLFF.

The rearrangement uses TRBV5-1 and TRBJ1-1; D remains ambiguous. The germline gives CDR1 SGHRS, CDR2 YFSETQ. Trimming removed 4 bases at V and 1 base at J, with 14 bases between. This CDR3 has 15 residues. The CDR3 reads CASSPEAHRNTEAFF. The CDR3 coding sequence is TGCGCCAGCAGCCCTGAAGCTCACAGGAACACTGAAGCTTTCTTT.

Only a few counts were recorded for this clone. The chain joins TRBV29-1 to TRBJ1-1, with unresolved D. V lost 0 bases to trimming and J lost 3 bases, with 11 bases between them. Germline values: CDR1 SQVTM, CDR2 ANQGSEA. The CDR3 runs to 14 residues. This CDR3 reads CSVEDTPTDTEAFF. The CDR3 nucleotides read TGCAGCGTTGAAGATACCCCGACTGACACTGAAGCTTTCTTT.

This CDR3 reads CASSPDRAGYGYTF. CDR3 DNA sequence: TGTGCCAGCAGTCCTGACAGGGCCGGCTATGGCTACACCTTC. The V call is TRBV6-5, the J call TRBJ1-2, with 7 bases fitting TRBD1. This CDR3 is 14 amino acids long. The germline V gene encodes CDR1 MNHEY and CDR2 SVGAGI. The J segment lost 4 bases and the V segment lost 5 bases, leaving 7 bases of the junction unmatched.

The chain is built from TRBV19 and TRBJ2-1; D gene uncertain. CDR1 and CDR2 (germline): LNHDA, SQIVND (reference sequence). This CDR3 has 16 amino acids. V was clipped by 3 bases and J by 0 bases, with 12 bases between them. CDR3 nucleotide sequence: TGTGCCAGTAGTATTTCTGCCTATTTCTCCTACAATGAGCAGTTCTTC. This codes for CASSISAYFSYNEQFF.

The V call is TRBV9, the J call TRBJ2-7, with a tentative D call TRBD1 (5 bases). Germline loops: CDR1 SGDLS, CDR2 YYNGEE. The CDR3 consists of 14 residues. V shed 3 bases and J shed 3 bases, with 13 bases lying between them. Here the CDR3 DNA reads TGTGCCAGCAGCGGACCTCAGGGTTACTACGAGCAGTACTTC. It encodes CASSGPQGYYEQYF.

V usage is TRBV10-3 and J usage is TRBJ2-5; tentatively, D is TRBD2 (6 bases). V was pared by 6 bases and J by 5 bases, with 16 bases between. The CDR3 runs to 14 residues. Per the germline V gene, CDR1 is ENHRY and CDR2 is SYGVKD. CDR3 coding DNA: TGTGCCATCAGCCCGACTGCCCGGGGGGAGACCCAGTACTTC. Translated, it gives CAISPTARGETQYF.

This sequence joins TRBV4-3 and TRBJ2-1; D is possibly TRBD1 (6 bases). Trimming left V 0 bases short and J 0 bases short, with 9 bases between. The CDR3 extends over 16 amino acids. Germline loops: CDR1 LGHNA, CDR2 YSLEER. CDR3 DNA: TGCGCCAGCAGCCAAGAACAGGGCGGCTCCTACAATGAGCAGTTCTTC. Its translation is CASSQEQGGSYNEQFF.

This chain links TRBV30 with TRBJ2-1; 8 bases agree with TRBD2. V shed 4 bases, J shed 7 bases, and the junction held 21 bases outside the gene matches. Germline V CDR1 and CDR2: GTSNPN, SVGIG (reference sequence). This CDR3 has 18 residues. CDR3 residues: CAWNPARISGIPGNEQFF. DNA for the CDR3: TGTGCCTGGAACCCGGCCCGCATTAGCGGGATACCGGGGAATGAGCAGTTCTTC.

The chain recombines TRBV27 with TRBJ1-6; unclear D gene. CDR1 and CDR2 from the germline V gene are MNHEY and SMNVEV (reference sequence). The CDR3 consists of 13 residues. Trimming pared 8 bases from V and 5 bases from J, leaving 10 bases between. In DNA form, the CDR3 reads TGTGCCAGCTCCAGACTGAATAATTCACCCCTCCACTTT. It codes for CASSRLNNSPLHF.

The rearrangement uses TRBV19 and TRBJ1-1, with unresolved D. Trimming took off 3 bases at V and 1 base at J, with 9 bases between the two ends. CDR1 and CDR2 from the germline V gene are LNHDA and SQIVND (reference sequence). The CDR3 runs to 14 residues. The CDR3 loop is CASSMMSGNTEAFF. The CDR3 coding sequence is TGTGCCAGTAGTATGATGAGCGGGAACACTGAAGCTTTCTTT.

The table lists this clone with a count of one. CDR3 region: CASRETGASLGYTF. CDR3 DNA sequence: TGTGCCAGCAGAGAGACAGGGGCCTCTCTTGGCTACACCTTC. The V call is TRBV6-5, the J call TRBJ1-2, with 8 bases aligning to TRBD1. V gave up 6 bases and J gave up 7 bases; unmatched junction bases: 10. CDR3 size: 14 residues. Germline V gene data show CDR1 as MNHEY and CDR2 as SVGAGI.

The chain carries TRBV2 and TRBJ2-2, with 9 bases matching TRBD1. The length of the CDR3 is 15 residues. The V gene's germline CDR1 is SNHLY and CDR2 FYNNEI. Germline trimming cut 6 bases from V and 7 bases from J; bases unmatched to any gene: 9. CDR3 bases: TGTGCCAGCAGCTCCGGGACAGGGCGTCTCGGGGAGCTGTTTTTT. Translating it yields CASSSGTGRLGELFF.

The rearrangement uses TRBV4-3 and TRBJ2-7; TRBD1 aligns across 12 bases. Germline lookup yields CDR1 LGHNA and CDR2 YSLEER. This CDR3 has 17 residues. J lost 3 bases, V lost 1 base, and 7 bases had no gene match. In nucleotides, the CDR3 is TGCGCCAGCAGCCAAGGCTCGGGACAGGGGGCAATCTACGAGCAGTACTTC. The encoded protein is CASSQGSGQGAIYEQYF.

This chain connects TRBV5-6 to TRBJ2-1; 9 bases line up with TRBD2. The germline gives CDR1 SGHDT, CDR2 YYEEEE. The CDR3 length is 15 residues. Trimming at V came to 4 bases and at J to 4 bases, leaving 6 bases not matched to a gene. The CDR3 region is CASSGSGGPYNEQFF. The CDR3 nucleotides read TGTGCCAGCAGCGGGAGCGGGGGGCCATACAATGAGCAGTTCTTC.

This clone was seen a few times. The junction departs from germline at one end; a sequencing error may be responsible. The CDR3: CASSLTTSGSLENEQFF. The CDR3 DNA is TGTGCCAGCAGCCTAACAACTAGCGGGAGCTTGGAGAATGAGCAGTTCTTC. The chain links TRBV7-3 to TRBJ2-1, with 11 bases aligning to TRBD2. The germline V gene encodes CDR1 SGHTA and CDR2 FQGTGA. The length of the CDR3 is 17 residues.

The chain is built from TRBV6-6 and TRBJ1-1; 9 bases agree with TRBD1. In germline, CDR1 is MNHNY, CDR2 SVGAGI (reference sequence). This CDR3 is built from 13 residues. V dropped 6 bases and J dropped 7; count of bases not matched to a gene: 6. This CDR3 is CASSPGQGYEAFF. In DNA, the CDR3 is TGTGCCAGCAGCCCCGGACAGGGGTATGAAGCTTTCTTT.

The rearrangement uses TRBV30 and TRBJ2-3; 12 bases are shared with TRBD2. Germline CDR1 is GTSNPN and CDR2 is SVGIG (reference sequence). This CDR3 region has 14 residues. V was clipped by 2 bases and J by 6 bases; unmatched bases: 3. The CDR3, as DNA: TGTGCCTGGAGTCCTCTAGCGGGAGGGGATACGCAGTATTTT. Translated: CAWSPLAGGDTQYF.